This T cell receptor beta chain was captured by sequencing in a study of graft-versus-host responses after intestinal transplantation. This table comes from immunoSEQ multiplex PCR, and its TCRdb copy is limited to in-frame clones, with some not included. The table records tens of thousands of clones, about 92% of them present only once. Of note for this clone: The antigen remains undetermined.

The source of this sequence is a human donor who received an intestinal transplant. Sequenced here: unstimulated CD8+ T cells sorted from spleen or lymph node cells, sampled before intestinal transplant.

The CDR3 reads CASSVTSGTVYGYTF. The CDR3 nucleotides are TGTGCCAGCAGTGTGACATCCGGGACAGTTTATGGCTACACCTTC. The V call is TRBV27, the J call TRBJ1-2; 7 bases map to TRBD1. V lost 5 bases to trimming and J lost 5 bases; unmatched junction nucleotides: 11. CDR3 length: 15 residues. The germline CDR1 and CDR2 sequences are MNHEY and SMNVEV (reference sequence).